This T cell receptor beta chain was profiled in a study of T cell responses to AZD1222 COVID-19 vaccine. Study observations and caveats: Along spike, vaccine-associated CD4 TCRs were found throughout, with dominance at 160-218 and 743-854. Donors in the cohort were predominantly white British and more often female, and clonal diversity was possibly underestimated. Targets within unmutated variant regions were reportedly found for nearly half of spike-specific TCRs.

The CDR3 consists of 12 residues. The V and J ends lost 4 bases and 4 bases respectively, with 7 bases between them. Germline V gives CDR1 SNHLY, CDR2 FYNNEI. As regards this clone: The antigen is not known.

Assay used: immunoSEQ multiplex PCR; TCRdb lists only in-frame clones, some missing. This sample has approximately 130,000 clones, with 80% to 90% found just once. The rearrangement joins TRBV2 to TRBJ2-5, with D maybe TRBD1 (5 bases). The source material was peripheral blood, sampled 28 days after the second AZD1222 dose. The source of this sequence is an adult who received the AZD1222 COVID-19 vaccine. DNA of the CDR3: TGTGCCAGCAGTGTCAGGGCAGAGACCCAGTACTTC. It codes for CASSVRAETQYF.